This T cell receptor (beta chain) was identified during a study of Graves' ophthalmopathy and Graves' hyperthyroidism. About the research overall: A follow-up of 18 months without ophthalmopathy meant that hyperthyroidism was stable.

V gave up 4 bases and J gave up 1 base; unmatched junction bases: 9. Per germline, CDR1 SQVTM and CDR2 ANQGSEA. The CDR3 has 15 amino acids. Amplification targeted the TCR beta CDR3 regions, with RNA transcripts as the source material. HTBI primers served in a first-round RT-PCR, which a second-round multiplex PCR followed. A single record per CDR3 protein comes from TCRdb applying MiXCR to the multiplex PCR reads. The data hold about 550,000 distinct CDR3 sequences, with about 35% observed a single time. Recruitment covered hyperthyroidism patients aged 18 to 65 whose new diagnosis was of under 2 months' duration.

Sequenced input: peripheral blood or thyroid tissue (not recorded which). The clonotype comes from an adult man with Graves' hyperthyroidism. The chain combines TRBV29-1 with TRBJ1-1, with TRBD1 identical over 7 bases. The CDR3 is CSVGDEGAKNTEAFF. The CDR3 nucleotides are TGCAGCGTTGGGGATGAGGGGGCTAAGAACACTGAAGCTTTCTTT.